This T cell receptor (beta chain) was recovered during a study of T cells after yellow fever vaccination. Study information: Preparation of fractions with low cell numbers was performed using SMART-Seq v4 Ultra Low Input.

This clonotype was recorded many times. CDR1 is MNHEY, CDR2 SMNVEV, per germline (reference sequence). The CDR3 covers 14 residues. Trimming removed 7 bases from V and 5 bases from J, with 15 bases in between. TCRdb analysed the 5' RACE reads with MiXCR anew, one entry per CDR3 protein. This sample has some 100,000 distinct CDR3 sequences, with approximately 9% found just once. Whole-study findings and limits: Clonotype sharing between CD4 and CD8 compartments was small.

This clonotype originated in a young man who received the YFV17D yellow fever vaccine. The J gene is TRBJ2-1, the V gene TRBV27; the D gene is possibly TRBD2 (5 bases). The specimen comprised CD8+ T cells not binding an NS4B(214-222) dextramer, sorted from PBMCs, sampled around 14 days after the first yellow fever vaccination. CDR3 region: CASMYSGFNNEQFF. DNA for the CDR3: TGTGCCAGCATGTACTCGGGGTTCAACAATGAGCAGTTCTTC.